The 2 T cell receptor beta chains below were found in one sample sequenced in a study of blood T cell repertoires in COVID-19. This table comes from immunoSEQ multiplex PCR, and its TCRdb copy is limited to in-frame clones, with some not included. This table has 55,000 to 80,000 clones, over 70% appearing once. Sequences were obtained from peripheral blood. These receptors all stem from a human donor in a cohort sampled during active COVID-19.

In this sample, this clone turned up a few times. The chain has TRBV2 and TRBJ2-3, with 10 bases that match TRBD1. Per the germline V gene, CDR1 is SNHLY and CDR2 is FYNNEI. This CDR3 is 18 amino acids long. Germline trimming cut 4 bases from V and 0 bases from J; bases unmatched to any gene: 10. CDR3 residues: CASSGDRGFLKSTDTQYF. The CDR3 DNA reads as TGTGCCAGCAGTGGGGACAGGGGTTTTTTAAAAAGCACAGATACGCAGTATTTT.

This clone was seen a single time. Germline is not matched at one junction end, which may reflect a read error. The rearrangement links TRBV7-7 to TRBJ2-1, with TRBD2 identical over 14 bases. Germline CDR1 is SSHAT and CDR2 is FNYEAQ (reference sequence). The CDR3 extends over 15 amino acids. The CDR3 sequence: CASSLGLAGGDEQFF. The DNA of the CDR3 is TGTGCTAGCAGCTTAGGACTAGCGGGAGGCGATGAGCAGTTCTTC.